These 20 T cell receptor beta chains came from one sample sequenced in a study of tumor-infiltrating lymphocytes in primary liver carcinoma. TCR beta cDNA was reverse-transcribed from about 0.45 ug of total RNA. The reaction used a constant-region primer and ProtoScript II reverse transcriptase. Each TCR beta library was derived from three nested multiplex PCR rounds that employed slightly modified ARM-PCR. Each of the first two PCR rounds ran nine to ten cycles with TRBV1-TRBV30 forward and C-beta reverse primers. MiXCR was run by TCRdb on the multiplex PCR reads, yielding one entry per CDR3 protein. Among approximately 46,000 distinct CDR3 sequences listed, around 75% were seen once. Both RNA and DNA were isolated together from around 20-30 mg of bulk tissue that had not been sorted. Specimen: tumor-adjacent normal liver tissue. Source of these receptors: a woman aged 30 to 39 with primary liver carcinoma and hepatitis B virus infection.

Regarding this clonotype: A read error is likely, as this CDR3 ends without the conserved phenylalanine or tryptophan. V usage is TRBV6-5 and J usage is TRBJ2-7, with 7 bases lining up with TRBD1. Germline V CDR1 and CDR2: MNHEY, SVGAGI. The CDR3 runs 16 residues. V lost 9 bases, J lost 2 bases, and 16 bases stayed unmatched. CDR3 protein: CARRGRRTGQTYEQYL. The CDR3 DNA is TGTGCCAGGAGAGGACGAAGGACAGGACAGACCTACGAGCAGTACTTA.

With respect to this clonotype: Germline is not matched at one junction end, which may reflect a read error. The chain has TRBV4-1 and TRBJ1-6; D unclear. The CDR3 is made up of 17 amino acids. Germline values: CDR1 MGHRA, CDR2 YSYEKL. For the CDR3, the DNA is TGTGCCAGCAGCCAAGGCCCCCCCTGGGAGACTAATTCACCCCTCCACTTT. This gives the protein CASSQGPPWETNSPLHF.

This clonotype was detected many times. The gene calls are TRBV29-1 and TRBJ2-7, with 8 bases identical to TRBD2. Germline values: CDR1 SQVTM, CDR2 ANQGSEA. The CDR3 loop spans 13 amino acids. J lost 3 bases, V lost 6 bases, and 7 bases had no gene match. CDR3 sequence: CSVTSGSRYEQYF. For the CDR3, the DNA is TGCAGCGTCACCAGCGGGAGCCGCTACGAGCAGTACTTC.

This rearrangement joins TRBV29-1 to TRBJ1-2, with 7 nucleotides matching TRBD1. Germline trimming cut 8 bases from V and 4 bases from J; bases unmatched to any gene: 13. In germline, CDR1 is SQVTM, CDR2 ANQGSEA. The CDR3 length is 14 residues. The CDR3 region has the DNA TGCAGCATTGTTCTAAGAGGGGGCGTCTATGGCTACACCTTC. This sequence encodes CSIVLRGGVYGYTF.

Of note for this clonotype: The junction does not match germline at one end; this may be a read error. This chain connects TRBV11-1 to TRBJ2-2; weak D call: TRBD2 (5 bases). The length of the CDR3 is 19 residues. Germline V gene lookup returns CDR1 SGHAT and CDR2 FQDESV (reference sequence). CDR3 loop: CASSLVGSQPGLITGKLFF. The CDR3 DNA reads TGTGCCAGCAGCTTAGTGGGATCCCAACCCGGATTAATCACCGGGAAGCTGTTTTTT.

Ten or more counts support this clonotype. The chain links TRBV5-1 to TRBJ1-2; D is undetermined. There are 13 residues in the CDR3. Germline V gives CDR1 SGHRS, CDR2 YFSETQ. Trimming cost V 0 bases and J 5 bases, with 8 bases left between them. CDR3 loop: CASSLGPEYGYTF. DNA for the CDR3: TGCGCCAGCAGCTTGGGGCCCGAATATGGCTACACCTTC.

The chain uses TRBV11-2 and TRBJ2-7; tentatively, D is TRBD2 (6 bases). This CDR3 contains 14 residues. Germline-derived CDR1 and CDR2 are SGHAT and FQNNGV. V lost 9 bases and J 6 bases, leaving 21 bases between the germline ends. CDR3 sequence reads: CASSLVGRLGEQYF. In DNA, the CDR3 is TGTGCCAGTAGCCTAGTGGGGAGGCTTGGCGAGCAGTACTTC.

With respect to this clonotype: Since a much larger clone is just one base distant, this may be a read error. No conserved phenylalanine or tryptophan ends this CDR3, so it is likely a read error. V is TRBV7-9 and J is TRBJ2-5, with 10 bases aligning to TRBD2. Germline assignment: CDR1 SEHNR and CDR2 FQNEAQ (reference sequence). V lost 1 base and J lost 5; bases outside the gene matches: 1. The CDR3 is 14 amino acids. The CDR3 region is CASSLELAGETQYL. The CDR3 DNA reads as TGTGCCAGCAGCTTAGAACTAGCGGGGGAGACCCAGTACTTG.

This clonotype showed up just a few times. Here the CDR3 DNA reads TGTGCCAGCAGCTTAGACCAGGGCACTGAAGCTTTCTTT. This translates into CASSLDQGTEAFF. The rearrangement joins TRBV7-9 to TRBJ1-1, with D possibly matching TRBD1 (5 bases). The CDR3 is 13 residues long. The ends were cut back, 1 base at V and 4 bases at J, with 7 bases in the middle. CDR1 and CDR2 from the germline V gene are SEHNR and FQNEAQ (reference sequence).

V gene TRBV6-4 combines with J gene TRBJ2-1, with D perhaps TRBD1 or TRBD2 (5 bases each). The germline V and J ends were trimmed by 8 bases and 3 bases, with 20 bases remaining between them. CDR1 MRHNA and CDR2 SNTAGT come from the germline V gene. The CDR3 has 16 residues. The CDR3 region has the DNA TGTGCCAGCGGTGCCCTACTAGTGGGGGACTACAATGAGCAGTTCTTC. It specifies CASGALLVGDYNEQFF.

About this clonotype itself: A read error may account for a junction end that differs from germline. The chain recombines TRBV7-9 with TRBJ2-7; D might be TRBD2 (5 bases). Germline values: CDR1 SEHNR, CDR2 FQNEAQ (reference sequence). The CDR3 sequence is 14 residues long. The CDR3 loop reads CASSSGGISYEQCF. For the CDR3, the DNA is TGTGCCAGCAGCTCAGGAGGCATCTCCTACGAGCAGTGCTTC.

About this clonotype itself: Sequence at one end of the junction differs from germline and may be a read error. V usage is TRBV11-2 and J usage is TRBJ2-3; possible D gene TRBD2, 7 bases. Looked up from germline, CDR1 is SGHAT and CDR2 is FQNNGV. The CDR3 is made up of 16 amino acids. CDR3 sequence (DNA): TGTGCCAGCAGTCGCTGGGGGGGGCTAAGCACAAATACGCAGTATTTT. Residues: CASSRWGGLSTNTQYF.

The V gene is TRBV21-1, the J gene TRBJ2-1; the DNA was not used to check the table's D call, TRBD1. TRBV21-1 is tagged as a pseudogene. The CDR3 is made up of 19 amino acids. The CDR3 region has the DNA TGTGACAGCAGCAAAGATCCGGGACCCAGGTTGACTCTATACAATGACCAGTTCTTC. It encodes CDSSKDPGPRLTLYNDQFF.

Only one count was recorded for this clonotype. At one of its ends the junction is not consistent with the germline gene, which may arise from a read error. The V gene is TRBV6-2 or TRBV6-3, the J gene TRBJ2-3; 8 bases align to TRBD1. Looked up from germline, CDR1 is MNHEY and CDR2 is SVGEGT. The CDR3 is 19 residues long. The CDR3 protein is CDSSYPQFWDRSSTDTQYF. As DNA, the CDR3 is TGTGACAGCAGTTACCCCCAATTCTGGGACAGGTCTAGCACAGATACGCAGTATTTT.

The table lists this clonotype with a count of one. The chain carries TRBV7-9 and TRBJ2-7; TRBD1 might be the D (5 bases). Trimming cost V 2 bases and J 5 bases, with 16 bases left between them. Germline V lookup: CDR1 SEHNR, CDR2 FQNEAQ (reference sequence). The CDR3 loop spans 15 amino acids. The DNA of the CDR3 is TGTGCCAGCAGCTTATCCGAGACAGAGTCCAACGAGCAGTACTTC. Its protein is CASSLSETESNEQYF.

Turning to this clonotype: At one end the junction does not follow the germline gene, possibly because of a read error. Here the CDR3 reads CASSLSLDESYNEQFF. The CDR3 region has the DNA TGTGCCAGCAGCTTAAGCTTGGACGAGAGCTACAATGAGCAATTCTTC. The chain uses TRBV11-2 and TRBJ2-1; D is undetermined. The CDR3 is 16 residues long. Germline V gene data show CDR1 as SGHAT and CDR2 as FQNNGV.

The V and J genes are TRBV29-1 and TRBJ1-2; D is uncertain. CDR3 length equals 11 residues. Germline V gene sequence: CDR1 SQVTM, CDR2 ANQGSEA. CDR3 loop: CMVPGNYGYTF. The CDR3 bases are TGCATGGTTCCGGGGAACTATGGCTACACCTTC.

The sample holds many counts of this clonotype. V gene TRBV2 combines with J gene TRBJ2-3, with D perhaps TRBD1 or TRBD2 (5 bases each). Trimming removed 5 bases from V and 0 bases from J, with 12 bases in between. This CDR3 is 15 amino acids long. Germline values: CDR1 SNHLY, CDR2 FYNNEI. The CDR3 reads CASSSGTASTDTQYF. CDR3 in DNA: TGTGCCAGCAGTTCCGGGACGGCTAGCACAGATACGCAGTATTTT.

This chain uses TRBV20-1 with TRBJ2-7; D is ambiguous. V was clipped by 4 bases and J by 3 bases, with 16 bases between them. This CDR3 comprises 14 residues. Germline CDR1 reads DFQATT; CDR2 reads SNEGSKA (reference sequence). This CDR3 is CSAKQAWAIYEQYF. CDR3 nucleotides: TGCAGTGCTAAGCAGGCATGGGCCATCTACGAGCAGTACTTC.

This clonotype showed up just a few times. The chain's CDR3 is CASSAPRGLTLYEQYF. DNA of the CDR3: TGTGCCAGTAGCGCCCCCCGGGGCCTTACCCTCTACGAGCAGTACTTC. The V gene is TRBV7-8, the J gene TRBJ2-7; D may correspond to TRBD1 or TRBD2 (5 bases each). Trimming cost V 9 bases and J 3 bases, with 24 bases left between them. The CDR3 runs to 16 residues. Per the germline V gene, CDR1 is SGHVS and CDR2 is FQNEAQ.